These T cell receptor beta chains were read from a single sample in a study of personalized T cell therapy for brain tumors. Antigen specificity for these receptors is unknown. Here immunoSEQ multiplex PCR was the method, and the copy in TCRdb shows in-frame clones only, minus some. Seen here are roughly 2,000 clones, under 25% observed once, and the top ten hold about 41%. The specimen sequenced was a T cell product expanded with peptides in culture. The receptors stem from a human donor with medulloblastoma. Both conserved end residues are part of each CDR3. Each record gives: clone size, J gene, V gene, D gene, CDR3 protein, CDR3 DNA. D genes are given only for firm matches. Expanded clones get a size class; other rows say once, few or many, or leave the size out.

clone size: large
J gene: TRBJ2-7
V gene: TRBV15
D gene: TRBD2
CDR3 protein: CATSRVLAETYEQYF
CDR3 DNA: TGTGCCACCAGCAGAGTACTAGCGGAGACCTACGAGCAGTACTTC

clone size: medium-sized
J gene: TRBJ2-1
V gene: TRBV28
D gene: TRBD2
CDR3 protein: CASSFVLAGIEQFF
CDR3 DNA: TGTGCCAGCAGTTTCGTGCTAGCGGGGATTGAGCAGTTCTTC

clone size: NA
J gene: TRBJ2-7
V gene: TRBV4-2
D gene: TRBD2
CDR3 protein: CASSVSSGAYEQYF
CDR3 DNA: TGTGCCAGCAGCGTTTCTAGCGGCGCCTACGAGCAGTACTTC

clone size: NA
J gene: TRBJ1-1
V gene: TRBV2
D gene: TRBD1
CDR3 protein: CASSDRGRGPEAFF
CDR3 DNA: TGTGCCAGCAGCGACAGGGGGCGAGGCCCTGAAGCTTTCTTT

clone size: hyperexpanded
J gene: TRBJ1-5
V gene: TRBV12-3/TRBV12-4
D gene: NA
CDR3 protein: CASRKRQDQPQHF
CDR3 DNA: TGTGCCAGCAGGAAGAGACAGGACCAGCCCCAGCATTTT

clone size: many
J gene: TRBJ2-7
V gene: TRBV4-1
D gene: NA
CDR3 protein: CASSQDPQIYEQYF
CDR3 DNA: TGCGCCAGCAGCCAAGATCCCCAAATCTACGAGCAGTACTTC

clone size: large
J gene: TRBJ2-5
V gene: TRBV4-1
D gene: NA
CDR3 protein: CASSQPPGIRETQYF
CDR3 DNA: TGCGCCAGCAGCCAACCACCAGGGATTCGGGAGACCCAGTACTTC

clone size: many
J gene: TRBJ2-3
V gene: TRBV4-1
D gene: TRBD2
CDR3 protein: CASSQGALGLAGADTQYF
CDR3 DNA: TGCGCCAGCAGCCAAGGGGCTCTTGGACTAGCGGGAGCAGATACGCAGTATTTT

clone size: NA
J gene: TRBJ1-2
V gene: TRBV7-3
D gene: NA
CDR3 protein: CASQLKTENYGYTF
CDR3 DNA: TGTGCCAGTCAGCTCAAGACAGAAAACTATGGCTACACCTTC

clone size: many
J gene: TRBJ2-2
V gene: TRBV5-1
D gene: NA
CDR3 protein: CASSLVPGVKDTGELFF
CDR3 DNA: TGCGCCAGCAGCTTGGTCCCGGGGGTAAAGGACACCGGGGAGCTGTTTTTT

clone size: few
J gene: TRBJ1-1
V gene: TRBV28
D gene: NA
CDR3 protein: CASSLGPLMNTEAFF
CDR3 DNA: TGTGCCAGCAGCCTAGGACCCCTCATGAACACTGAAGCTTTCTTT

clone size: many
J gene: TRBJ2-7
V gene: TRBV3-1/TRBV3-2
D gene: NA
CDR3 protein: CASSQQGQLYEQYF
CDR3 DNA: TGTGCCAGCAGCCAACAGGGTCAGCTCTACGAGCAGTACTTC

clone size: NA
J gene: TRBJ1-6
V gene: TRBV18
D gene: NA
CDR3 protein: CASFRGYNSPLHF
CDR3 DNA: TGTGCCAGCTTCAGGGGCTATAATTCACCCCTCCACTTT

clone size: many
J gene: TRBJ2-7
V gene: TRBV14
D gene: NA
CDR3 protein: CASSLRGPYEQYF
CDR3 DNA: TGTGCCAGCAGCCTTCGGGGACCCTACGAGCAGTACTTC

clone size: many
J gene: TRBJ2-7
V gene: TRBV28
D gene: TRBD2
CDR3 protein: CASSSSLAGFSYEQYF
CDR3 DNA: TGTGCCAGCAGTTCCTCACTAGCGGGGTTCTCCTACGAGCAGTACTTC

clone size: NA
J gene: TRBJ2-7
V gene: TRBV18
D gene: NA
CDR3 protein: CASPFAPLQPHEQYF
CDR3 DNA: TGTGCCTCACCATTCGCCCCTTTACAGCCACACGAGCAGTACTTC

clone size: NA
J gene: TRBJ2-1
V gene: TRBV5-5
D gene: NA
CDR3 protein: CASSRGTAWWNEQFF
CDR3 DNA: TGTGCCAGCAGCCGAGGCACGGCCTGGTGGAATGAGCAGTTCTTC

clone size: medium-sized
J gene: TRBJ2-5
V gene: TRBV28
D gene: NA
CDR3 protein: CASSTPTATSKTQYF
CDR3 DNA: TGTGCCAGCAGTACCCCGACCGCGACTAGTAAGACCCAGTACTTC

clone size: NA
J gene: TRBJ2-3
V gene: TRBV9
D gene: NA
CDR3 protein: CASSVATSGTDTQYF
CDR3 DNA: TGTGCCAGCAGCGTAGCTACCAGCGGCACAGATACGCAGTATTTT

clone size: NA
J gene: TRBJ1-4
V gene: TRBV5-1
D gene: TRBD1
CDR3 protein: CASSLTGTANEKLFF
CDR3 DNA: TGCGCCAGCAGCTTGACCGGGACAGCTAATGAAAAACTGTTTTTT

clone size: NA
J gene: TRBJ1-4
V gene: TRBV28
D gene: NA
CDR3 protein: CASSPPSGTNEKLFF
CDR3 DNA: TGTGCCAGCAGCCCCCCCTCGGGGACTAATGAAAAACTGTTTTTT

clone size: medium-sized
J gene: TRBJ2-3
V gene: TRBV2
D gene: NA
CDR3 protein: CASSAQGSDTQYF
CDR3 DNA: TGTGCCAGCAGTGCCCAGGGTTCAGATACGCAGTATTTT

clone size: large
J gene: TRBJ2-5
V gene: TRBV6-5
D gene: TRBD2
CDR3 protein: CASSYLAGGRETQYF
CDR3 DNA: TGTGCCAGCAGTTACTTAGCGGGGGGGAGGGAGACCCAGTACTTC

clone size: NA
J gene: TRBJ1-5
V gene: TRBV10-3
D gene: TRBD1
CDR3 protein: CAISESNRGTGQPQHF
CDR3 DNA: TGTGCCATCAGTGAGTCCAACAGGGGGACGGGTCAGCCCCAGCATTTT

clone size: NA
J gene: TRBJ1-6
V gene: TRBV7-9
D gene: NA
CDR3 protein: CASSLNPLHF
CDR3 DNA: TGTGCCAGCAGCTTAAATCCCCTCCACTTT

clone size: few
J gene: TRBJ2-4
V gene: TRBV5-6
D gene: TRBD2
CDR3 protein: CASSFSGWAINIQYF
CDR3 DNA: TGTGCCAGCAGCTTTAGCGGGTGGGCCATAAACATTCAGTACTTC

clone size: medium-sized
J gene: TRBJ2-7
V gene: TRBV6-5
D gene: NA
CDR3 protein: CASSWPEGEQYF
CDR3 DNA: TGTGCCAGCAGTTGGCCAGAGGGCGAGCAGTACTTC

clone size: few
J gene: TRBJ2-1
V gene: TRBV28
D gene: NA
CDR3 protein: CATGIWSTYNEQFF
CDR3 DNA: TGTGCCACGGGGATTTGGTCTACTTACAATGAGCAGTTCTTC

clone size: many
J gene: TRBJ1-2
V gene: TRBV5-6
D gene: NA
CDR3 protein: CASSLGTAKDTF
CDR3 DNA: TGTGCCAGCAGCTTGGGGACAGCGAAGGACACCTTC

clone size: NA
J gene: TRBJ1-1
V gene: TRBV11-2
D gene: NA
CDR3 protein: CASSSSGTFFRNTEAFF
CDR3 DNA: TGTGCCAGCAGCTCTTCCGGGACTTTCTTTCGGAACACTGAAGCTTTCTTT

clone size: many
J gene: TRBJ1-6
V gene: TRBV13
D gene: NA
CDR3 protein: CASSLVNSPLHF
CDR3 DNA: TGTGCCAGCAGCTTAGTTAATTCACCCCTCCACTTT

clone size: many
J gene: TRBJ1-5
V gene: TRBV19
D gene: NA
CDR3 protein: CASSIMTVNQPQHF
CDR3 DNA: TGTGCCAGTAGTATTATGACAGTCAATCAGCCCCAGCATTTT

clone size: NA
J gene: TRBJ1-6
V gene: TRBV9
D gene: NA
CDR3 protein: CASSVVGFGDSPLHF
CDR3 DNA: TGTGCCAGCAGCGTGGTTGGGTTTGGGGATTCACCCCTCCACTTT